Given below is one T cell receptor (beta chain) in context. One end of the junction varies from germline; a read error may be responsible. The iRepertoire nested amplicon-rescue multiplex PCR amplified TCR alpha and beta CDR3s from RNA. One entry per CDR3 protein results from TCRdb running MiXCR on the multiplex PCR reads. The table records fewer than 500,000 distinct CDR3 sequences, 35% to 45% of them present only once. The data belong to a study of glioma-infiltrating T cells. The CDR3 consists of 16 residues. CDR1 is DFQATT and CDR2 is SNEGSKA in the germline V gene (reference sequence). This chain uses TRBV20-1 with TRBJ2-3, with TRBD2 identical over 7 bases. This clonotype originated in a human donor with low-grade glioma or glioblastoma, undergoing nonglioma brain surgery, or in good health (not recorded which). Sequencing input: glioma tissue, nonneoplastic brain tissue, or PBMCs (not recorded which). The CDR3 DNA sequence: TGCAGTGCTACGCATCCTCCTAGCGGTTCCTCAGATACGCAGTCTTTT. The encoded protein is CSATHPPSGSSDTQSF.